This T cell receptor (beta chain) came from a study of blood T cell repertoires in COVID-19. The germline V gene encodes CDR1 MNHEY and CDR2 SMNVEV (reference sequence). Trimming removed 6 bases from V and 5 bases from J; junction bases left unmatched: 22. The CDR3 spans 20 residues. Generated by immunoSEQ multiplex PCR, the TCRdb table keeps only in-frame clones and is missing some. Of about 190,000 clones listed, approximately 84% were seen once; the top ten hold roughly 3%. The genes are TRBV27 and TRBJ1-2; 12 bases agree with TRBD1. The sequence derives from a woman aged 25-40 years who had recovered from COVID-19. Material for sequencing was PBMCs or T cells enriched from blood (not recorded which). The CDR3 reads CASRYNFGTGGGSNRYGYTF. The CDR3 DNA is TGTGCCAGCAGATATAATTTCGGGACAGGGGGCGGAAGTAATCGTTATGGCTACACCTTC.